One sample yielded the 5 T cell receptor beta chains listed below, sequenced in a study of blood T cell repertoires in COVID-19. Assay: immunoSEQ multiplex PCR; the TCRdb copy retains only in-frame clones and omits some. The table lists about 370,000 clones, around 87% of them singletons. The source material was peripheral blood. The receptors come from a man younger than 35 with active or convalescent COVID-19.

The count of this clone is one. The J gene is TRBJ2-1, the V gene TRBV9, with 7 bases lining up with TRBD2. The ends lost 0 bases at V and 7 bases at J; junction bases unmatched: 7. From germline, CDR1 is SGDLS and CDR2 YYNGEE. The CDR3 is 15 amino acids. The DNA of the CDR3 is TGTGCCAGCAGCGTAGTCGGCGGGAGTAAAAATGAGCAGTTCTTC. As protein: CASSVVGGSKNEQFF.

The rearrangement joins TRBV19 to TRBJ1-2, with D possibly being TRBD1 (6 bases). In germline, CDR1 is LNHDA, CDR2 SQIVND (reference sequence). Trimming removed 3 bases from V and 8 bases from J, with 13 bases in between. This CDR3 has 13 amino acids. CDR3 sequence reads: CASSIGTGRGYTF. The CDR3 DNA sequence: TGTGCCAGTAGTATCGGCACAGGGCGCGGCTACACCTTC.

The gene calls are TRBV28 and TRBJ2-7; perhaps TRBD2 as D (6 bases). V shed 4 bases and J shed 6 bases, with 22 bases lying between them. CDR3 length: 16 amino acids. Germline V lookup: CDR1 MDHEN, CDR2 SYDVKM. In DNA form, the CDR3 reads TGTGCCAGCAGTTCGGCGGGACTCCGAGATCCCGCCGAGCAGTACTTC. Protein sequence: CASSSAGLRDPAEQYF.

This clone occurred once. The gene calls are TRBV18 and TRBJ1-3; 8 bases fit TRBD1. Germline V gene data show CDR1 as KGHSH and CDR2 as LQKENI. Trimming removed 6 bases from V and 8 bases from J; junction bases left unmatched: 6. CDR3 length equals 13 residues. CDR3 amino acids: CASSDRARDTIYF. The CDR3 DNA is TGTGCCAGCTCGGACAGGGCTCGGGACACCATATATTTT.

V gene TRBV11-1 combines with J gene TRBJ2-7, with 7 bases that match TRBD2. Trimming removed 3 bases from V and 5 bases from J; junction bases left unmatched: 10. Germline CDR1 SGHAT, CDR2 FQDESV (reference sequence). The CDR3 sequence is 15 residues long. CDR3 sequence: CASSFRDYPRDEQYF. In DNA, the CDR3 is TGTGCCAGCAGCTTCAGGGACTACCCCAGGGACGAGCAGTACTTC.